This note documents a single TCR beta chain sequence. The antigen is undetermined. V was pared by 2 bases and J by 9 bases, with 8 bases between. Germline assignment: CDR1 MNHEY and CDR2 SVGAGI. The CDR3 is 12 residues long. Per the original methods: Individual samples carried between 23,224 and 690,600 TCRs, with roughly 96,000 as the median. One entry per CDR3 protein results from TCRdb running MiXCR on the RACE reads. TCRdb, rather than the study authors, made the V and J calls. Of roughly 200,000 distinct CDR3 sequences detected, 20% to 25% appear once; the ten largest clones hold about 7%. Time point noted: patch test 1, 2 weeks after DPC sensitization. This sample's treatment: therapeutic diphenylcyclopropenone sensitization with weekly scalp DPC. The data originate from a study of human T cells and chemical hapten exposure. Overall study context: TCR yield per sample varied, mainly due to pooled library volumes. Study-level results: PT1 expanded TCR numbers tracked positively with patch test score. Expanded TCRs grouped into significantly more large CDR3 similarity clusters than controls produced.

Sequenced material: whole blood, taken in connection with sensitization to the hapten diphenylcyclopropenone (DPC). This receptor was identified in a woman between 50 and 59 years old with alopecia areata. Some clones in this sample may be carry-over from other donors' samples. The gene calls are TRBV6-5 and TRBJ2-1; a possible D gene is TRBD1 (5 bases). The CDR3 reads CASSYDRGEQFF. CDR3 nucleotide sequence: TGTGCCAGCAGTTACGACAGAGGTGAGCAGTTCTTC.